The 32 T cell receptor beta chains in this list originate from one sample, sequenced in a study of T cell responses to AZD1222 COVID-19 vaccine. Using immunoSEQ multiplex PCR, the repertoire was profiled, and TCRdb retains in-frame clones only, with some absent. The table has around 74,000 clones, roughly nine tenths seen once. The specimen comprised peripheral blood, sampled on day 0 of MenACWY control vaccination. These receptors all stem from an adult in good health.

The chain carries TRBV28 and TRBJ2-5, with TRBD2 matching 10 bases. CDR1 is MDHEN and CDR2 is SYDVKM in the germline V gene. The CDR3 runs to 17 residues. The J segment lost 2 bases and the V segment lost 1 base, leaving 7 bases of the junction unmatched. CDR3 sequence reads: CASSLLGTSGVQETQYF. DNA of the CDR3: TGTGCCAGCAGTTTATTGGGCACTAGCGGGGTTCAAGAGACCCAGTACTTC.

V is TRBV9 and J is TRBJ2-6; TRBD2 matches at 7 bases. In germline, CDR1 is SGDLS, CDR2 YYNGEE. The length of the CDR3 is 16 residues. J gave up 1 base and V 0 bases, and 1 base lay outside the gene matches. The CDR3 sequence: CASSVGEGSGANVLTF. The CDR3 DNA reads as TGTGCCAGCAGCGTAGGGGAGGGATCTGGGGCCAACGTCCTGACTTTC.

This chain joins TRBV7-2 and TRBJ2-5; unclear D gene. Germline V gene lookup returns CDR1 SGHTA and CDR2 FQGNSA. The CDR3 is made up of 15 amino acids. The germline V and J ends were trimmed by 5 bases and 0 bases, with 13 bases remaining between them. This CDR3 is CASSLPTAYQETQYF. The CDR3 nucleotides are TGTGCCAGCAGCCTTCCAACAGCGTACCAAGAGACCCAGTACTTC.

The chain uses TRBV3-1 (or the pseudogene TRBV3-2) and TRBJ1-1, with D uncertain. This CDR3 contains 13 residues. Germline CDR1 and CDR2: LGHDT and YNNKEL (reference sequence). Trimming stripped 1 base from V and 1 base from J, with 4 bases between. The CDR3 here is CASSQVRNTEAFF. CDR3 sequence (DNA): TGTGCCAGCAGCCAAGTCAGGAACACTGAAGCTTTCTTT.

This chain links TRBV25-1 with TRBJ1-5; 10 bases map to TRBD1. J lost 2 bases, V lost 3 bases, and 4 bases had no gene match. There are 16 residues in the CDR3. Germline V CDR1 and CDR2: MGHDK, SYGVNS. The CDR3 is CASSDSGTGGNQPQHF. The CDR3 region has the DNA TGTGCCAGCAGTGACTCCGGGACAGGGGGCAATCAGCCCCAGCATTTT.

CDR3 in amino acids: CASSRELAGDTDTQYF. Here the CDR3 DNA reads TGTGCCAGCAGCAGAGAACTAGCGGGAGACACAGATACGCAGTATTTT. The chain has TRBV13 and TRBJ2-3; TRBD2 matches 11 bases. Germline V gives CDR1 PRHDT, CDR2 FYEKMQ (reference sequence). V lost 5 bases and J lost 2; bases outside the gene matches: 6. CDR3 length: 16 amino acids.

The CDR3: CASSYSSGGNTEAFF. CDR3 sequence (DNA): TGTGCCAGCAGTTACTCGTCCGGTGGGAACACTGAAGCTTTCTTT. The chain is built from TRBV6-5 and TRBJ1-1; D ambiguous. Germline CDR1 reads MNHEY; CDR2 reads SVGAGI. The CDR3 loop spans 15 amino acids. V gave up 0 bases and J gave up 1 base, with 9 bases separating them.

The sample holds one count of this clone. The V gene is TRBV7-3, the J gene TRBJ2-5; 8 bases align to TRBD2. The V segment lost 2 bases and the J segment 2 bases; nucleotides outside the gene matches: 7. Germline V CDR1 and CDR2: SGHTA, FQGTGA. The CDR3 spans 16 residues. CDR3 DNA: TGTGCCAGCAGCTTATTTGGCAGCGGGGGACAAGAGACCCAGTACTTC. Translation: CASSLFGSGGQETQYF.

The chain employs TRBV7-9 and TRBJ2-7; D assignment may be TRBD1 or TRBD2 (5 bases each). The CDR3 runs 13 residues. Trimming stripped 6 bases from V and 2 bases from J, with 11 bases between. CDR1 and CDR2 (germline): SEHNR, FQNEAQ (reference sequence). The CDR3 protein is CASRKEGTYEQYF. The CDR3 bases are TGTGCCAGCAGGAAAGAGGGGACCTACGAGCAGTACTTC.

This rearrangement joins TRBV18 to TRBJ2-3; 7 bases are a match to TRBD1. This CDR3 comprises 15 residues. The germline V gene has CDR1 KGHSH and CDR2 LQKENI. V gave up 4 bases and J gave up 4 bases; unmatched junction bases: 8. DNA for the CDR3: TGTGCCAGCTCACTTTCCCCGGACAGGTCAGATACGCAGTATTTT. Its translation is CASSLSPDRSDTQYF. Combining the CDR3 with reference TRBV18 and TRBJ2-3 gives the whole variable domain NAGVMQNPRHLVRRRGQEARLRCSPMKGHSHVYWYRQLPEEGLKFMVYLQKENIIDESGMPKERFSAEFPKEGPSILRIQQVVRGDSAAYFCASSLSPDRSDTQYFGPGTRLTVL.

The chain joins TRBV6-5 to TRBJ1-1; D is uncertain. The CDR3 sequence is 13 residues long. Trimming shortened V by 6 bases and J by 1 base, and 9 bases separated the two germline ends. CDR1 is MNHEY, CDR2 SVGAGI, per germline. The CDR3 nucleotides are TGTGCCAGCAGCATAGGCGAGAACACTGAAGCTTTCTTT. Translated, it gives CASSIGENTEAFF.

The genes are TRBV11-2 and TRBJ2-3; D gene unclear. With 5 bases removed from V and 5 bases from J, the gap between germline ends came to 17 bases. The CDR3 totals 15 residues. CDR1 is SGHAT and CDR2 is FQNNGV in the germline V gene. CDR3 nucleotide sequence: TGTGCCAGCAGCCTCTTACATCCGACGATAGATACGCAGTATTTT. Translated: CASSLLHPTIDTQYF.

V and J are TRBV7-2 and TRBJ2-4; D perhaps matches TRBD1 (6 bases). Germline V gives CDR1 SGHTA, CDR2 FQGNSA. CDR3 length equals 18 residues. Trimming left V 3 bases short and J 4 bases short, with 22 bases between. CDR3 sequence: CASSLRLSIGTTKNIQYF. CDR3 nucleotides: TGTGCCAGCAGCTTGCGGTTGAGCATCGGGACAACAAAAAACATTCAGTACTTC.

This clone was counted only a few times. The chain employs TRBV7-8 and TRBJ1-5; D not certain. The germline V gene has CDR1 SGHVS and CDR2 FQNEAQ. The CDR3 runs 15 residues. Trimming removed 2 bases from V and 4 bases from J, with 12 bases in between. The CDR3 sequence is CASSLTRGVNQPQHF. CDR3 in DNA: TGTGCCAGCAGCTTAACGAGAGGTGTGAATCAGCCCCAGCATTTT.

J is TRBJ1-2 and V is TRBV7-2; unclear D gene. In germline, CDR1 is SGHTA, CDR2 FQGNSA. CDR3 size: 12 residues. V was shortened by 5 bases and J by 7 bases, with 11 bases between the two germline ends. The CDR3 here is CASSPRGSGYTF. The DNA of the CDR3 is TGTGCCAGCAGCCCCCGCGGGAGTGGCTACACCTTC. The variable domain in full, completed from reference TRBV7-2 and TRBJ1-2, reads GAGVSQSPSNKVTEKGKDVELRCDPISGHTALYWYRQSLGQGLEFLIYFQGNSAPDKSGLPSDRFSAERTGGSVSTLTIQRTQQEDSAVYLCASSPRGSGYTFGSGTRLTVV.

This clone came up once. The chain joins TRBV6-2 or TRBV6-3 to TRBJ2-4, with 7 bases lining up with TRBD2. CDR1 and CDR2 (germline): MNHEY, SVGEGT. V gave up 3 bases and J gave up 11 bases; unmatched junction bases: 1. The CDR3 is made up of 11 amino acids. The CDR3: CASSYGGVQYF. The CDR3 DNA follows: TGTGCCAGCAGTTATGGGGGGGTTCAGTACTTC.

The CDR3: CATGGGGRTGELFF. CDR3 sequence (DNA): TGTGCCACCGGCGGCGGGGGACGCACCGGGGAGCTGTTTTTT. The genes are TRBV24-1 and TRBJ2-2, with 7 bases identical to TRBD2. Germline CDR1 reads KGHDR; CDR2 reads SFDVKD. The V and J ends lost 9 bases and 4 bases, in that order; junction bases with no gene match: 7. The CDR3 consists of 14 residues.

This chain connects TRBV11-2 to TRBJ2-3, with D unclear. This CDR3 is 13 amino acids long. Looked up from germline, CDR1 is SGHAT and CDR2 is FQNNGV. The V end lost 2 bases, the J end lost 6 bases, and 9 bases lay between the germline ends. In DNA form, the CDR3 reads TGTGCCAGCAGCTTAAAGGAAGCGGATACGCAGTATTTT. The encoded protein is CASSLKEADTQYF.

V gene TRBV7-2 combines with J gene TRBJ2-5; tentative D call: TRBD2 (6 bases). Trimming took off 1 base at V and 0 bases at J, with 15 bases between the two ends. Germline CDR1 SGHTA, CDR2 FQGNSA. The CDR3 contains 17 residues. The DNA of the CDR3 is TGTGCCAGCAGCTTAGTTGGAGCGGAGGGGTACCAAGAGACCCAGTACTTC. Its translation is CASSLVGAEGYQETQYF.

The chain links TRBV11-2 to TRBJ2-5, with a possible D match to TRBD2 (6 bases). The length of the CDR3 is 15 residues. CDR1 SGHAT and CDR2 FQNNGV come from the germline V gene. The germline V and J ends were trimmed by 8 bases and 1 base, with 17 bases remaining between them. The CDR3 DNA reads as TGTGCCAGCGCGACAATATCCGGGGGCCAAGAGACCCAGTACTTC. Residues: CASATISGGQETQYF.

The chain combines TRBV6-1 with TRBJ2-3, with D perhaps TRBD1 (6 bases). The CDR3 is made up of 13 amino acids. Trimming took 1 base from V and 7 from J, leaving 9 bases between them. Germline CDR1 is MNHNS and CDR2 is SASEGT. CDR3 in amino acids: CASSEGGHYTQYF. The DNA for the CDR3 is TGTGCCAGCAGTGAAGGGGGACACTATACGCAGTATTTT.

The chain has TRBV30 and TRBJ2-7; unclear D gene. Germline V gives CDR1 GTSNPN, CDR2 SVGIG (reference sequence). This CDR3 region has 12 residues. Trimming pared 4 bases from V and 4 bases from J, leaving 11 bases between. CDR3: CAWTGISYEQYF. The CDR3 nucleotides read TGTGCCTGGACAGGTATCTCTTACGAGCAGTACTTC.

The rearrangement uses TRBV29-1 and TRBJ1-4; maybe TRBD1 (5 bases). From germline, CDR1 is SQVTM and CDR2 ANQGSEA. The CDR3 is 11 residues long. Trimming removed 4 bases at V and 12 bases at J, with 12 bases between. CDR3 DNA sequence: TGCAGCGTTGGGAGTACAGGCGAACTGTTTTTT. It yields the protein CSVGSTGELFF.

This clone was recorded only once. The rearrangement links TRBV9 to TRBJ2-1; TRBD2 aligns across 15 bases. The CDR3 sequence is 17 residues long. In germline, CDR1 is SGDLS, CDR2 YYNGEE. The V and J ends lost 1 base and 7 bases, in that order; junction bases with no gene match: 6. The CDR3 coding sequence is TGTGCCAGCAGCGTAACCGGGACTAGCGGGAGGCGGAATGAGCAGTTCTTC. Translation: CASSVTGTSGRRNEQFF.

This chain uses TRBV5-6 with TRBJ2-6; D is undetermined. Germline V gene sequence: CDR1 SGHDT, CDR2 YYEEEE. The V end lost 5 bases, the J end lost 0 bases, and 6 bases lay between the germline ends. This CDR3 has 14 amino acids. CDR3 nucleotides: TGTGCCAGCAGTTCATTCTCTGGGGCCAACGTCCTGACTTTC. Translated, it gives CASSSFSGANVLTF.

The V gene is TRBV28, the J gene TRBJ2-1; D remains unclear. Germline V gives CDR1 MDHEN, CDR2 SYDVKM. This CDR3 has 15 residues. V lost 1 base to trimming and J lost 4 bases, with 11 bases between them. CDR3: CASSLLGISYNEQFF. CDR3 DNA sequence: TGTGCCAGCAGTTTATTGGGAATTAGTTACAATGAGCAGTTCTTC.

The chain has TRBV7-8 and TRBJ2-2; D tentatively reads TRBD1 or TRBD2 (5 bases each). V was cut by 1 base and J by 5 bases, with 11 bases left in between. In germline, CDR1 is SGHVS, CDR2 FQNEAQ. This CDR3 has 15 amino acids. CDR3 DNA sequence: TGTGCCAGCAGCTTAGAGGGACGGAAGACCGGGGAGCTGTTTTTT. This translates into CASSLEGRKTGELFF.

The V gene is TRBV4-1, the J gene TRBJ1-2; 8 positions agree with TRBD1. With 4 bases clipped from V and 5 bases from J, the junction kept 6 bases outside the gene matches. Looked up from germline, CDR1 is MGHRA and CDR2 is YSYEKL. This CDR3 has 14 residues. The CDR3 loop reads CASSPGGAEYGYTF. The CDR3 DNA reads TGCGCCAGCAGCCCAGGGGGCGCGGAGTATGGCTACACCTTC.

The rearrangement joins TRBV12-3 or TRBV12-4 to TRBJ2-2; 8 positions agree with TRBD2. The CDR3 consists of 13 residues. V was pared by 9 bases and J by 6 bases, with 6 bases of the junction left unmatched. The DNA for the CDR3 is TGTGCCAGTACCCGGGGGGGAGCCGGGGAGCTGTTTTTT. It yields the protein CASTRGGAGELFF.

The J gene is TRBJ1-1, the V gene TRBV28; D is ambiguous. Germline loops: CDR1 MDHEN, CDR2 SYDVKM. This CDR3 region has 12 residues. Trimming left V 8 bases short and J 0 bases short, with 7 bases between. The CDR3 is CASDDMNTEAFF. The CDR3 nucleotides read TGTGCCAGCGACGACATGAACACTGAAGCTTTCTTT.

CDR3 coding DNA: TGTGCCAGCAGATCGGGACAGCCTAATGAAAAACTGTTTTTT. Amino acids: CASRSGQPNEKLFF. The chain carries TRBV28 and TRBJ1-4; 7 positions match TRBD1. Germline assignment: CDR1 MDHEN and CDR2 SYDVKM. Germline trimming cut 6 bases from V and 3 bases from J; bases unmatched to any gene: 4. The CDR3 loop spans 14 amino acids.

The V and J genes are TRBV5-6 and TRBJ2-5, with D perhaps TRBD1 (6 bases). V was cut by 1 base and J by 1 base, with 11 bases left in between. Germline loops: CDR1 SGHDT, CDR2 YYEEEE. This CDR3 is 15 amino acids long. CDR3 sequence: CASSLIGRGQETQYF. The CDR3 bases are TGTGCCAGCAGCTTGATCGGCAGGGGCCAAGAGACCCAGTACTTC. Full variable domain (outside the CDR3, taken from reference TRBV5-6 and TRBJ2-5): DAGVTQSPTHLIKTRGQQVTLRCSPKSGHDTVSWYQQALGQGPQFIFQYYEEEERQRGNFPDRFSGHQFPNYSSELNVNALLLGDSALYLCASSLIGRGQETQYFGPGTRLLVL.